This T cell receptor beta chain was documented in a study of spatial heterogeneity in lung cancer. MiXCR, run by TCRdb on the 5' RACE reads, gives a single entry per CDR3 protein. The table includes about 3,300 distinct CDR3 sequences, more than 3% detected once. The sample's time point: sample taken at primary tumor resection. Germline CDR1 reads LGHDT; CDR2 reads YNNKEL (reference sequence). CDR3 length: 15 amino acids. The ends were cut back, 2 bases at V and 4 bases at J, with 9 bases in the middle. About this clonotype itself: This beta chain appears as a stray read in a library generated for alpha chains; its size is not informative.

The sample consisted of lung tissue, taken at surgery. This clonotype originated in a human donor with early-stage non-small cell lung cancer. This chain joins TRBV3-1 and TRBJ2-6, with no clear D. CDR3 coding DNA: TGTGCCAGCAGCCAAACCCTGCTAGGGGCCAACGTCCTGACTTTC. Translated: CASSQTLLGANVLTF.